This T cell receptor (beta chain) was captured by sequencing in a study of T cells in Graves' hyperthyroidism and ophthalmopathy. What was amplified from RNA transcripts were TCR beta CDR3 regions. The HTBI primer set served for first-round RT-PCR of the TCR CDR3. MiXCR was run by TCRdb on the multiplex PCR reads, yielding one entry per CDR3 protein. The table lists over 300,000 distinct CDR3 sequences, about 15% of them singletons. Stable disease denoted Graves' hyperthyroidism without ophthalmopathy progression within 18 months. Those patients with uncontrolled infection, other autoimmune disease, pregnancy or lactation were excluded. This TCR derives from a woman in her fifties or sixties with Graves' hyperthyroidism. Sequenced sample: blood.

CDR3 sequence (DNA): TGCGCCAGCAGCCGATCCGGGACAGTGAACACTGAAGCTTTCTTT. It encodes CASSRSGTVNTEAFF. J is TRBJ1-1 and V is TRBV4-1; 7 bases agree with TRBD1. CDR3 length: 15 residues. Germline V gives CDR1 MGHRA, CDR2 YSYEKL. Trimming removed 4 bases from V and 0 bases from J; junction bases left unmatched: 5.